Described below is a single T cell receptor beta chain sequence and its context. Its antigen is unidentified. The record originates from a study of long-term antiretroviral therapy in people with HIV. Overall study results and limits: Repertoire composition at all time points was dominated by clones that had expanded before ART. Even long-term ART left TRB diversity below transplant donor controls, despite gains.

Assay version v3.0 of immunoSEQ was used, and it was run at survey level. Data came from immunoSEQ multiplex PCR; TCRdb stores just in-frame clones and leaves some out. The table has approximately 28,000 clones, approximately 95% seen once; the top ten hold over 7%. V lost 2 bases and J 4 bases, leaving 10 bases between the germline ends. This CDR3 has 13 residues. Germline values: CDR1 SGHRS, CDR2 YFSETQ. This material consisted of unsorted PBMCs, taken 5.3 years after starting antiretroviral therapy. This TCR came from a man younger than 40 with HIV. The chain uses TRBV5-1 and TRBJ2-7; D possibly corresponds to TRBD2 (6 bases). CDR3 amino acids: CASSFSGSYEQYF. CDR3 nucleotide sequence: TGCGCCAGCAGCTTTAGCGGATCGTACGAGCAGTACTTC.